This entry lists 7 T cell receptor beta chains sequenced from one sample in a study of blood T cell repertoires in COVID-19 (TCRdb year 2020). Receptor libraries were prepared by the immunoSEQ multiplex PCR assay. TCRdb stores this immuneACCESS table with in-frame sequences only. Part of the clones is absent; in the studies checked, under half of the shortfall reflects unresolved V genes, and no reason is known for the rest. The sample table shows about 270,000 clones, and approximately 91% are seen once. The ten largest make up approximately 2.4% of the sample. The sequencing sample was made of PBMCs or T cells enriched from blood (not recorded which). Receptors were obtained from a woman aged 40 to 55 with acute COVID-19.

The genes are TRBV2 and TRBJ1-6; D possibly corresponds to TRBD1 (6 bases). CDR1 SNHLY and CDR2 FYNNEI come from the germline V gene. This CDR3 comprises 16 residues. The V gene lost 3 bases and the J gene lost 6 bases, with 15 bases spanning the gap. The CDR3 DNA reads as TGTGCCAGCAGTGAGAGGGTGCAGGGGCTTAATTCACCCCTCCACTTT. This translates into CASSERVQGLNSPLHF.

This chain links TRBV2 with TRBJ2-3; tentatively, D is TRBD2 (6 bases). Germline CDR1 SNHLY, CDR2 FYNNEI. The germline V and J ends were trimmed by 3 bases and 14 bases, with 18 bases remaining between them. The CDR3 contains 13 residues. CDR3 sequence (DNA): TGTGCCAGCAGTGAGGTTAGCGCGGGGTCTGGGTATTTT. Translated: CASSEVSAGSGYF.

This rearrangement joins TRBV24-1 to TRBJ2-7, with D unclear. Looked up from germline, CDR1 is KGHDR and CDR2 is SFDVKD. Between the trimmed V and J ends, which lost 4 bases and 5 bases, there was a span of 11 bases. This CDR3 is 13 amino acids long. The CDR3 protein is CATSDGGVDEQYF. In nucleotides, the CDR3 is TGTGCCACCAGTGACGGCGGAGTCGACGAGCAGTACTTC.

This clone appeared a few times. The chain combines TRBV30 with TRBJ1-3; tentative D call: TRBD1 (5 bases). Trimming removed 0 bases at V and 2 bases at J, with 8 bases between. Germline CDR1 is GTSNPN and CDR2 is SVGIG (reference sequence). The CDR3 extends over 14 amino acids. CDR3 region: CAWSVLQAGNTIYF. The CDR3 DNA reads as TGTGCCTGGAGTGTATTACAGGCTGGAAACACCATATATTTT.

The genes are TRBV28 and TRBJ2-1, with 10 nucleotides matching TRBD2. V lost 3 bases to trimming and J lost 7 bases; unmatched junction nucleotides: 12. This CDR3 comprises 17 residues. Germline V lookup: CDR1 MDHEN, CDR2 SYDVKM. The CDR3 region is CASSFHPSGGAKNEQFF. In DNA form, the CDR3 reads TGTGCCAGCAGTTTCCACCCGAGCGGGGGGGCCAAAAATGAGCAGTTCTTC. The entire variable domain, with the rest obtained from reference TRBV28 and TRBJ2-1, is as follows: DVKVTQSSRYLVKRTGEKVFLECVQDMDHENMFWYRQDPGLGLRLIYFSYDVKMKEKGDIPEGYSVSREKKERFSLILESASTNQTSMYLCASSFHPSGGAKNEQFFGPGTRLTVL.

This clone is a singleton in its sample. The chain combines TRBV7-9 with TRBJ2-3, with 11 bases lining up with TRBD2. V dropped 5 bases and J dropped 6; count of bases not matched to a gene: 13. CDR1 is SEHNR, CDR2 FQNEAQ, per germline (reference sequence). CDR3 length equals 17 residues. CDR3 DNA sequence: TGTGCCAGCAGCCGATCCGGGACTAGCGGTATGTGGGATACGCAGTATTTT. Translation gives CASSRSGTSGMWDTQYF.

This clone was seen just once. This chain joins TRBV27 and TRBJ2-1; possibly TRBD1 for D (6 bases). Germline V lookup: CDR1 MNHEY, CDR2 SMNVEV (reference sequence). V was trimmed by 9 bases and J by 5 bases, leaving 17 bases between them. The CDR3 runs to 14 residues. For the CDR3, the DNA is TGTGCCAGAAGAAAGGGGGAACCAAACAATGAGCAGTTCTTC. Translation: CARRKGEPNNEQFF.